The 2 T cell receptor beta chains given below trace back to one sample, sequenced in a study of shared clonotypes between healthy human individuals (dated by TCRdb to 2020 to 2021). For the CD8 naive samples, CD45RO-negative cells were positively selected for CCR7, yielding a CD45RA+CCR7+ population from which TemRA cells were excluded. The library relied on the immunoSEQ multiplex PCR assay. As stored in TCRdb, this immuneACCESS dataset retains in-frame rearrangements with V and J assigned. A fraction of the clones does not appear; measured against another copy, unresolved V genes explain less than half of the discrepancy, and the remainder lacks a known reason. The sample table lists 760,000 or so clones, about 96% of them with a count of one. The biggest ten clones account for around 0.21% of the sample. Sequencing used naive CD8+ T cells sorted from blood. The cell subset or site label on this specimen signifies: CD45RA+CCR7+. These receptors were taken from a man aged 30 to 39 in good health.

CDR3 protein: CASSFEVASYNEQFF. The DNA for the CDR3 is TGTGCCAGCAGCTTTGAAGTCGCCTCCTACAATGAGCAGTTCTTC. This chain connects TRBV11-2 to TRBJ2-1; D remains unclear. The CDR3 runs to 15 residues. CDR1 and CDR2 from the germline V gene are SGHAT and FQNNGV. The V end was cut by 3 bases, the J end by 0 bases, with 9 bases between.

V is TRBV18 and J is TRBJ1-2, with D possibly matching TRBD1 (5 bases). CDR3 length equals 15 residues. Trimming removed 1 base from V and 4 bases from J, with 13 bases in between. The germline CDR1 and CDR2 sequences are KGHSH and LQKENI. In DNA form, the CDR3 reads TGTGCCAGCTCACCACGGGGGACTTTGGTCTATGGCTACACCTTC. Translated, it gives CASSPRGTLVYGYTF.